The rows below give T cell receptor beta chains drawn from one sample of a study of blood T cell repertoires in COVID-19. The assay was immunoSEQ multiplex PCR, and TCRdb's table has in-frame clones only and misses some. The sample yields some 500,000 clones, roughly nine tenths seen once. The sequencing sample was made of peripheral blood. These receptors originate from a woman aged 45-65 years with COVID-19, enrolled during active disease. CDR3s include the opening cysteine and the closing phenylalanine or tryptophan.

cdr3_aa	v_call
CASSPWTGGGYTF	TRBV6-5
CSEQTNTGELFF	TRBV29-1
CSVTPGAGANVLTF	TRBV29-1
CASSEGHAYSGNTIYF	TRBV5-1
CASSPDLSSGNTIYF	TRBV6-5
CSALGRGINTEAFF	TRBV29-1
CASSLRTGSYEQYF	TRBV28
CASRVGHSTDTQYF	TRBV6-5
CASRELKPIYGYTF	TRBV28
CASSLVSGNTIYF	TRBV25-1
CASSPNDRVYGYTF	TRBV6-5
CASSLGQNYGYTF	TRBV5-1
CASSLLDGIGSGELFF	TRBV5-4
CASSESTVSYGYTF	TRBV6-1